These 2 T cell receptor beta chains came from one sample sequenced in a study of molecular identifiers for immune sequencing clone quantification. From the PCR reads, TCRdb called clonotypes with MiXCR, one entry per CDR3 protein. This table holds roughly 630,000 distinct CDR3 sequences, less than 30% found once. Sequences were obtained from naive CD8+ T cells from blood, with Jurkat cell RNA spiked in. Specified subset: FACS-sorted CD8+CD4-CCR7+CD45RA+ naive T cells. All receptors derive from a human donor in good health. Some libraries in this study had Jurkat cell RNA spiked in.

The CDR3 DNA is TGTGCCAGTAGTATTCTTAGCGGGAGTAGTGAGCAGTTCTTC. This codes for CASSILSGSSEQFF. This rearrangement joins TRBV19 to TRBJ2-1, with 9 nucleotides matching TRBD2. This CDR3 spans 14 amino acids. Germline-derived CDR1 and CDR2 are LNHDA and SQIVND (reference sequence). Losses at the gene ends were 3 bases for V and 9 bases for J; bases not matched to a gene: 6.

As regards this clonotype: A read error is possible here, since a much larger clone lies one base away. V is TRBV27 and J is TRBJ2-7; D tentatively fits TRBD1 or TRBD2 (5 bases each). Germline CDR1 is MNHEY and CDR2 is SMNVEV (reference sequence). V was trimmed by 9 bases and J by 4 bases, leaving 13 bases between them. The CDR3 is 12 residues long. The CDR3 here is CARGTAPYEQYF. CDR3 bases: TGTGCCAGGGGGACCGCCCCTTACGAGCAGTACTTC.